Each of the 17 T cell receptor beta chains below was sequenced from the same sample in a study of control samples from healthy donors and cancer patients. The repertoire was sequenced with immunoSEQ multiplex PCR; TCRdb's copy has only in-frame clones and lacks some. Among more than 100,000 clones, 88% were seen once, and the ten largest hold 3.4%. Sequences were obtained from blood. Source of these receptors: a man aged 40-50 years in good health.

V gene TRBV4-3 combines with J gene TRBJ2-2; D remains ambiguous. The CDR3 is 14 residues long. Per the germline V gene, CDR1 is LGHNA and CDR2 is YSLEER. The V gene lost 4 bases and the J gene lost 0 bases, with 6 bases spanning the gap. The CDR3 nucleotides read TGCGCCAGCAGCCTTGGGGCGAACACCGGGGAGCTGTTTTTT. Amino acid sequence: CASSLGANTGELFF.

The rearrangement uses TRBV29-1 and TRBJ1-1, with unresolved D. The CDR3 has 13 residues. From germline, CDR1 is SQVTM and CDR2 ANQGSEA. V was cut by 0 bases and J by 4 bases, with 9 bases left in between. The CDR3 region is CSVEEGLSTEAFF. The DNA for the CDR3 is TGCAGCGTTGAAGAAGGTTTGAGCACTGAAGCTTTCTTT.

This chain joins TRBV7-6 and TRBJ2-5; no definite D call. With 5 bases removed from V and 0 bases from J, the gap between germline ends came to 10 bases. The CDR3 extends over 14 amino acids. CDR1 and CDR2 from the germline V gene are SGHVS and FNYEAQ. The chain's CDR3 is CASSLGPNQETQYF. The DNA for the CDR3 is TGTGCCAGCAGCCTAGGACCGAACCAAGAGACCCAGTACTTC.

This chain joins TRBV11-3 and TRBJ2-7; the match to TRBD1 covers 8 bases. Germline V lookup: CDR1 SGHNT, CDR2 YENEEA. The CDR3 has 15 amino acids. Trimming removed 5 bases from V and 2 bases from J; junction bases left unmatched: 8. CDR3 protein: CASSGAGGNPYEQYF. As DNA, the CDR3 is TGTGCCAGCAGCGGCGCAGGGGGCAATCCCTACGAGCAGTACTTC.

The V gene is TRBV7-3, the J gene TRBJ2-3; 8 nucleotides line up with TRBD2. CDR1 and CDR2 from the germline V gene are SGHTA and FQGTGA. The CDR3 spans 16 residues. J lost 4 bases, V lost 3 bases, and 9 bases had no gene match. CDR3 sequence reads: CASSLGGAGESDTQYF. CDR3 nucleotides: TGTGCCAGCAGCTTGGGTGGAGCGGGGGAATCAGATACGCAGTATTTT.

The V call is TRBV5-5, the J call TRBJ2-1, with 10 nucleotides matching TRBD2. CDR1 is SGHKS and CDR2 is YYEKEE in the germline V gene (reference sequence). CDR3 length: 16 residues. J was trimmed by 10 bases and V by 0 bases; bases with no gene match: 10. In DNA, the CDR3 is TGTGCCAGCAGCTTGGATGTGTGGCTAGCGGGGGAGGAGCAGTTCTTC. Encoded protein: CASSLDVWLAGEEQFF. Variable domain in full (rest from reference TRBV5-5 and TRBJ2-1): DAGVTQSPTHLIKTRGQQVTLRCSPISGHKSVSWYQQVLGQGPQFIFQYYEKEERGRGNFPDRFSARQFPNYSSELNVNALLLGDSALYLCASSLDVWLAGEEQFFGPGTRLTVL.

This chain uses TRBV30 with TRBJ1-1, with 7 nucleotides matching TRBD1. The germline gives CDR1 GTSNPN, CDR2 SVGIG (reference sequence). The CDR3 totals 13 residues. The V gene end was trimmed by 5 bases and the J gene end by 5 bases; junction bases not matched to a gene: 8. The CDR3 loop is CAWVRDRGTEAFF. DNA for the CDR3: TGTGCCTGGGTCCGGGACAGAGGTACTGAAGCTTTCTTT.

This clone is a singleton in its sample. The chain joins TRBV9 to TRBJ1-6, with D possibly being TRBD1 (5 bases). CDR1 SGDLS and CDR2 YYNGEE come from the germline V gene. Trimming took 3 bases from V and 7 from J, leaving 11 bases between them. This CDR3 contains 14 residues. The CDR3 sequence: CASSAQGWNSPLHF. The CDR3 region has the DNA TGTGCCAGCAGCGCCCAGGGTTGGAATTCACCCCTCCACTTT.

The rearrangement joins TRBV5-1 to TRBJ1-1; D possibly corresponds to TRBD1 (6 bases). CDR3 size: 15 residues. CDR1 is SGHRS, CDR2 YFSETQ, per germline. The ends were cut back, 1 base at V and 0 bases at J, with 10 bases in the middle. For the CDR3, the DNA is TGCGCCAGCAGCTTGCGCAAGGGGGTGAACACTGAAGCTTTCTTT. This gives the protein CASSLRKGVNTEAFF. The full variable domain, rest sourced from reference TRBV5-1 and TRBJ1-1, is KAGVTQTPRYLIKTRGQQVTLSCSPISGHRSVSWYQQTPGQGLQFLFEYFSETQRNKGNFPGRFSGRQFSNSRSEMNVSTLELGDSALYLCASSLRKGVNTEAFFGQGTRLTVV.

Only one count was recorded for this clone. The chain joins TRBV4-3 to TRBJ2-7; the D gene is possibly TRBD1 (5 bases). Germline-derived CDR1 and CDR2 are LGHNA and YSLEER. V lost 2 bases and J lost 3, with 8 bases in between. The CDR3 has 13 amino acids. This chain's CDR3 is CASSQSQGYEQYF. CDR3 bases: TGCGCCAGCAGCCAAAGCCAGGGCTACGAGCAGTACTTC.

The DNA for the CDR3 is TGTGCCAGCAGTACAGGGACGGTCACTGAAGCTTTCTTT. The encoded protein is CASSTGTVTEAFF. This rearrangement joins TRBV7-8 to TRBJ1-1, with a weak D call TRBD1 (6 bases). This CDR3 has 13 residues. V was trimmed by 6 bases and J by 4 bases, leaving 12 bases between them. Germline assignment: CDR1 SGHVS and CDR2 FQNEAQ.

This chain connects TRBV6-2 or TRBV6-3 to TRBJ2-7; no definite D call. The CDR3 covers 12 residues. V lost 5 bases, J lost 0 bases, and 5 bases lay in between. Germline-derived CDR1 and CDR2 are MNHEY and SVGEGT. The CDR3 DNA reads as TGTGCCAGCAGTCCGCTCTCCTACGAGCAGTACTTC. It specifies CASSPLSYEQYF.

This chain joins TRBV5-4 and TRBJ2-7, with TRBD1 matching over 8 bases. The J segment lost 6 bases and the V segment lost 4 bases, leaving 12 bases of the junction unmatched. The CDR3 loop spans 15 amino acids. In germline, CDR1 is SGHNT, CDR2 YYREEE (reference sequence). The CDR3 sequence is CASSLAGTGRSEQYF. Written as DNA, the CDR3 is TGTGCCAGCAGCCTCGCCGGGACAGGACGGTCCGAGCAGTACTTC. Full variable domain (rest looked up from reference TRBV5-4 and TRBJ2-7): ETGVTQSPTHLIKTRGQQVTLRCSSQSGHNTVSWYQQALGQGPQFIFQYYREEENGRGNFPPRFSGLQFPNYSSELNVNALELDDSALYLCASSLAGTGRSEQYFGPGTRLTVT.

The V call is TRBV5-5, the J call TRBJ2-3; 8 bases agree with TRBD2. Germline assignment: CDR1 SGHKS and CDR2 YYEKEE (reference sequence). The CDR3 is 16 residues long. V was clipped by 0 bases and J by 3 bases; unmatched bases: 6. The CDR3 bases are TGTGCCAGCAGCTTGGGTGCGGGGGGCCCGACAGATACGCAGTATTTT. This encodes CASSLGAGGPTDTQYF. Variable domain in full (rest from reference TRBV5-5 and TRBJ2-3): DAGVTQSPTHLIKTRGQQVTLRCSPISGHKSVSWYQQVLGQGPQFIFQYYEKEERGRGNFPDRFSARQFPNYSSELNVNALLLGDSALYLCASSLGAGGPTDTQYFGPGTRLTVL.

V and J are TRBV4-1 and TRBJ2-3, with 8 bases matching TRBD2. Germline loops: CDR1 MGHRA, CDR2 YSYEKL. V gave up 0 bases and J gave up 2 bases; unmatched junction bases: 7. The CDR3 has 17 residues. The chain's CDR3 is CASSQDSAGDSTDTQYF. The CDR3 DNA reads TGCGCCAGCAGCCAAGATTCAGCGGGGGATTCCACAGATACGCAGTATTTT.

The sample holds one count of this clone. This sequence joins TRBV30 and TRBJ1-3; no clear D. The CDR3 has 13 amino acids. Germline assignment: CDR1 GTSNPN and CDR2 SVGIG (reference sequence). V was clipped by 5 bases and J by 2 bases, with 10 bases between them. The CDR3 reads CAWRRVAGNTIYF. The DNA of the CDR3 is TGTGCCTGGCGGAGGGTTGCTGGAAACACCATATATTTT.

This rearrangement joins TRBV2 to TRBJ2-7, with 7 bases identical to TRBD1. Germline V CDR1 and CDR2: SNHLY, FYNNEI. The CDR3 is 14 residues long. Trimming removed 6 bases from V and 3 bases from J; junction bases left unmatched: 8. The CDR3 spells CASRVTGDYYEQYF. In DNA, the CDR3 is TGTGCCAGCAGGGTTACAGGGGATTACTACGAGCAGTACTTC.